This entry concerns a single TCR beta chain. The antigen remains unidentified. A much larger clonotype is one base distant, so this may be a read error. After removal of 3 bases from V and 5 bases from J, the junction contained 6 bases not matched to a gene. This CDR3 contains 14 residues. Germline V gene data show CDR1 as SGHDT and CDR2 as YYEEEE. This entry is derived from a study of T cells in Graves' hyperthyroidism and ophthalmopathy. Study-level findings and limits: Ophthalmopathy could be told apart from stable hyperthyroidism with a 13 V-J model. Blood samples included most of the expanded thyroid clonotypes exceeding 0.001.

Duration under 3 months, a NOSPECS grade of at least 4, and a Clinical Activity Score of at least 3 characterized the ophthalmopathy patients. Amplification targeted TCR beta CDR3 regions from RNA transcripts. Researchers ran a first-round RT-PCR on the TCR CDR3 using the HTBI primer set. TCRdb recomputed calls from the multiplex PCR reads with MiXCR, one row per CDR3 protein. The table has hundreds of thousands of distinct CDR3 sequences, about 15% seen once. This sequence originates from a woman aged 55-70 years with Graves' ophthalmopathy. The rearrangement uses TRBV5-6 and TRBJ2-7; 9 nucleotides agree with TRBD1. Material for sequencing was blood. This CDR3 reads CASSWDRVDNEQYF. The DNA of the CDR3 is TGTGCCAGCAGCTGGGACAGGGTGGATAACGAGCAGTACTTC.